This TCR beta chain was captured by sequencing in a study of low-dose radiotherapy and immunotherapy resistance in tumors (dated by TCRdb to the early 2020s). Background on the whole study: In Cohort 1, 0.5 Gy per fraction was delivered every 2 weeks, and a total PTV dose of 6.5 Gy was prescribed. Patients in Cohort 2 were given 1 Gy per fraction every two weeks, for a total of 13 Gy across 26 weeks. Patients were given nivolumab as a 240 mg flat dose every two weeks and ipilimumab at 1 mg/kg every six weeks, with both drugs delivered intravenously. Cyclophosphamide 200 mg/m2 was given intravenously every two weeks, one day before each radiation and immunotherapy administration. Starting on cycle 1 day 1, patients took 300 mg of aspirin by mouth once a day for four cycles. Trial participants were not randomized into treatment groups. Eight patients were included in the translational analysis, namely three from the first dose cohort plus the first five from the second dose cohort.

For sequencing, an Illumina HiSeq 2500 was employed. To make first-strand cDNA, Superscript III was used along with a set of TRAV- and TRBV-specific primers so that both the TCRalpha and TCRbeta chains were covered. TCRs were amplified with Phusion for around 20 PCR cycles using a constant-region primer together with the adapter attached to the V primers. Isolated mRNA was amplified with the MessageAmp II aRNA Amplification Kit, using an approximately 17-hour in vitro transcription at 37°C. The Dynabeads mRNA DIRECT Purification Kit was used to isolate the mRNA for TCR sequencing. Indexed Illumina adapters were added in a second Phusion PCR of about 25 cycles, and the PCR products were purified with AMPure XP beads. As for the authors' bioinformatics: Using custom Perl scripts, TCR sequences that encoded the same protein were pooled, out-of-frame sequences were dropped, and the abundance of each clonotype was calculated. TCR sequences supported by only a single read were excluded from analysis. Shannon entropy, Gini index, clonality, richness, and the frequency of TCRs shared between repertoires were included as repertoire metrics. Using fastp at Q25 and MiXCR, TCRdb reprocessed the public reads and kept productive beta chains. Records with the same CDR3 protein are collapsed into one entry carrying the most frequent genes and DNA. In this record, the V and J calls reflect TCRdb's handling and not the investigators' own analysis. This sample is represented by 85,000 to 95,000 distinct CDR3 sequences; under 25% of them were singletons. The ten biggest clones cover roughly 13% of the sample.

Concerning this clonotype: The specificity of this receptor is unknown. Per-base qualities were not stored, and no clone one base away is much larger.

A distance of 14 bases separates the germline ends of V and J, which lose 5 bases and 4 bases respectively. The CDR3, from cysteine to phenylalanine, totals 13 residues. The read is trimmed to its CDR3 DNA, 39 bases read in frame from base 1. CDR1 is given as GTSNPN and CDR2 as SVGIG, both from the germline V gene (reference sequence). Explained via the paper, the time point label denotes: after trial treatment. Taken with the paper, the label for treatment or condition translates to: LDRT plus nivolumab, ipilimumab, low-dose cyclophosphamide and aspirin (RACIN trial). Donors were enrolled in RACIN, a single-arm phase I dose-escalation trial combining nivolumab, ipilimumab, aspirin, low-dose cyclophosphamide and low-dose radiotherapy. Eligible patients had advanced, TIL-negative solid tumors.

The V gene is TRBV30 and the J gene is TRBJ1-1, with TRBD1 tentatively as D gene (5 bases match). The clonotype originates from a female donor with ovarian cancer. Here the sequenced sample was PBMCs, taken after low-dose radiotherapy plus immunotherapy. The DNA sequence is given as TGTGCCTGGCGGCAGGGTGGGACCACTGAAGCTTTCTTT. Translation gives CAWRQGGTTEAFF.